The clone carrying this TCR beta chain was seen repeatedly, ten times or more. What it binds is not known. The data were obtained in a study of T cell repertoires in cytomegalovirus infection. Looking at the study overall: Recently described HLA-C-restricted plus well-studied HLA-B-restricted CMV epitopes were used.

The CDR3 contains 15 residues. Germline V gene lookup returns CDR1 SGHTA and CDR2 FQGNSA. V gave up 1 base and J gave up 0 bases, with 8 bases separating them. TCRdb re-derived calls from the reads in MiXCR, one entry per CDR3 protein. The sample carries under 450,000 distinct CDR3 sequences, about 35% recorded once. The rearrangement joins TRBV7-2 to TRBJ2-3; unclear D gene. The TCR originated in a human donor in good health (CMV status not recorded). Some clones in this sample may be carry-over from other donors' samples. The sample consisted of cultured PBMCs, taken from culture after CMV antigen stimulation. The CDR3: CASSLVRISTDTQYF. DNA for the CDR3: TGTGCCAGCAGCTTAGTACGAATCAGCACAGATACGCAGTATTTT.